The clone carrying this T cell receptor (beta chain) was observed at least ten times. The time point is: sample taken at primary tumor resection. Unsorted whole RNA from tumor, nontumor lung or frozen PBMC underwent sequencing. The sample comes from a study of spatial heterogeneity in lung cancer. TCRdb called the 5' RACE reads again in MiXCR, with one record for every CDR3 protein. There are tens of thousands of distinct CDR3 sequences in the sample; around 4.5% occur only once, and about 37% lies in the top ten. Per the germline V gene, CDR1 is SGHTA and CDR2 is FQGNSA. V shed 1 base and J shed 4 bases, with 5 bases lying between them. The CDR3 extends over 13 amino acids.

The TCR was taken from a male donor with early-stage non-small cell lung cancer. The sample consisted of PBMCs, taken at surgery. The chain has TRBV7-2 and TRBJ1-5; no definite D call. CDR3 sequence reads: CASSLVVNQPQHF. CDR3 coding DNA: TGTGCCAGCAGCTTAGTGGTAAATCAGCCCCAGCATTTT.